A single sample is the source of the 22 T cell receptor beta chains below, sequenced in a study of T cells in Graves' hyperthyroidism and ophthalmopathy. The source material, RNA transcripts, was used to amplify TCR beta CDR3 regions. The study used the HTBI primer set for a first-round RT-PCR of the TCR CDR3. TCRdb independently ran MiXCR on the multiplex PCR reads; one entry per CDR3 protein. The sample shows nearly 600,000 distinct CDR3 sequences, around 14% of them seen only once. The sequenced sample was blood. Receptors originate from a woman under 40 with Graves' hyperthyroidism that later progressed to Graves' ophthalmopathy.

The V gene is TRBV7-3, the J gene TRBJ2-3; possibly TRBD2 for D (7 bases). Germline CDR1 reads SGHTA; CDR2 reads FQGTGA. Deletions cut 1 base from V and 8 bases from J, with 10 bases between. The CDR3 has 13 amino acids. CDR3 protein: CASSLMAGATQYF. The CDR3 DNA is TGTGCCAGCAGCTTAATGGCGGGGGCTACGCAGTATTTT.

This clonotype was recorded at least ten times. This sequence joins TRBV2 and TRBJ2-1, with 9 bases that match TRBD2. V gave up 8 bases and J gave up 6 bases; unmatched junction bases: 8. The germline V gene has CDR1 SNHLY and CDR2 FYNNEI. This CDR3 spans 14 amino acids. CDR3 DNA: TGTGCCAGCGTGGGGCTAGCGGGGCGCAATGAGCAGTTCTTC. It encodes CASVGLAGRNEQFF.

As for this clonotype: One end of the junction fails to match germline, which may point to a read error. The chain carries TRBV7-7 and TRBJ2-5, with D possibly matching TRBD2 (6 bases). Germline CDR1 reads SSHAT; CDR2 reads FNYEAQ (reference sequence). The CDR3 length is 15 residues. CDR3 loop: CASSLGGREGETQYF. CDR3 bases: TGTGCTAGCAGCTTAGGCGGGCGGGAAGGAGAGACCCAGTACTTC.

This clonotype occurred many times. The gene calls are TRBV20-1 and TRBJ1-1; D unresolved. Per the germline V gene, CDR1 is DFQATT and CDR2 is SNEGSKA (reference sequence). V was shortened by 3 bases and J by 0 bases, with 17 bases between the two germline ends. This CDR3 region has 16 residues. CDR3 in DNA: TGCAGTGCTAGGGGCCCCCGAGGGTACATGAACACTGAAGCTTTCTTT. Protein sequence: CSARGPRGYMNTEAFF.

With respect to this clonotype: Just one base apart from a much larger clone, this may be a read error. The chain couples TRBV2 to TRBJ2-5; TRBD2 aligns across 7 bases. Germline V CDR1 and CDR2: SNHLY, FYNNEI. CDR3 length equals 14 residues. V lost 8 bases, J lost 6 bases, and 12 bases stayed unmatched. The CDR3 loop reads CASLDGRTAKTQYF. The DNA of the CDR3 is TGTGCCAGCCTGGACGGGAGGACGGCGAAGACCCAGTACTTC.

This clonotype occurred many times. The chain joins TRBV27 to TRBJ2-1, with TRBD2 matching 10 bases. Trimming at V came to 6 bases and at J to 0 bases, leaving 5 bases not matched to a gene. The CDR3 is made up of 16 amino acids. Germline CDR1 and CDR2: MNHEY and SMNVEV (reference sequence). CDR3 sequence (DNA): TGTGCCAGCAGACCGACTAGCGGGTTCTCCTACAATGAGCAGTTCTTC. It is translated as CASRPTSGFSYNEQFF.

This clonotype was detected only a few times. The CDR3 nucleotides read TGTGCCAGCAGAGTAACGACGGGCTCTGGAAACACCATATATTTT. It yields the protein CASRVTTGSGNTIYF. This rearrangement joins TRBV6-2 or TRBV6-3 to TRBJ1-3; D remains ambiguous. V was trimmed by 6 bases and J by 0 bases, leaving 12 bases between them. The CDR3 contains 15 residues. Per germline, CDR1 MNHEY and CDR2 SVGEGT.

CDR3 residues: CASSFVANYGYTF. The CDR3, as DNA: TGTGCCAGCAGTTTTGTAGCAAACTATGGCTACACCTTC. The chain has TRBV27 and TRBJ1-2, with D unresolved. Germline V CDR1 and CDR2: MNHEY, SMNVEV (reference sequence). The CDR3 has 13 residues. Trimming pared 3 bases from V and 2 bases from J, leaving 7 bases between.

Ten or more counts support this clonotype. The rearrangement joins TRBV7-8 to TRBJ2-3, with a possible D match to TRBD1 (5 bases). This CDR3 region has 13 residues. V lost 2 bases, J lost 5 bases, and 8 bases lay in between. Per germline, CDR1 SGHVS and CDR2 FQNEAQ. CDR3 loop: CASSLSRGDTQYF. In DNA, the CDR3 is TGTGCCAGCAGCTTAAGTAGGGGAGATACGCAGTATTTT.

A few counts support this clonotype. The V gene is TRBV4-1, the J gene TRBJ2-1; D gene ambiguous. CDR3 size: 16 residues. Trimming removed 0 bases at V and 3 bases at J, with 12 bases between. Germline values: CDR1 MGHRA, CDR2 YSYEKL. This CDR3 is CASSQERRILYNEQFF. In DNA, the CDR3 is TGCGCCAGCAGCCAAGAAAGGCGGATACTCTACAATGAGCAGTTCTTC.

The sample holds many counts of this clonotype. V is TRBV24-1 and J is TRBJ2-6; D ambiguous. The CDR3 runs 13 residues. The germline V gene encodes CDR1 KGHDR and CDR2 SFDVKD. Trimming shortened V by 6 bases and J by 2 bases, and 4 bases separated the two germline ends. CDR3 coding DNA: TGTGCCACCAGTTCCCCTGGGGCCAACGTCCTGACTTTC. This translates into CATSSPGANVLTF.

This chain uses TRBV24-1 with TRBJ1-1; possible D gene TRBD1, 6 bases. CDR1 is KGHDR, CDR2 SFDVKD, per germline. This CDR3 is built from 13 residues. The V end was cut by 6 bases, the J end by 3 bases, with 10 bases between. CDR3 in DNA: TGTGCCACCAGTTTGGGGGCCGACACTGAAGCTTTCTTT. Residues: CATSLGADTEAFF.

This clonotype showed up many times. The chain combines TRBV18 with TRBJ2-7; 8 bases are shared with TRBD2. Germline V lookup: CDR1 KGHSH, CDR2 LQKENI. This CDR3 has 15 residues. V shed 3 bases and J 1 base; nucleotides not matched to a gene: 5. CDR3 coding DNA: TGTGCCAGCTCACCTCCAGCGGGAGTTTCCTACGAGCAGTACTTC. As protein: CASSPPAGVSYEQYF.

This clonotype was detected many times. The gene calls are TRBV12-3 or TRBV12-4 and TRBJ2-2; TRBD2 aligns across 7 bases. This CDR3 comprises 15 residues. The J segment lost 0 bases and the V segment lost 8 bases, leaving 6 bases of the junction unmatched. CDR3 in amino acids: CASGPLAANTGELFF. Written as DNA, the CDR3 is TGTGCCAGCGGGCCTCTAGCGGCGAACACCGGGGAGCTGTTTTTT.

There are many counts of this clonotype. The chain uses TRBV6-2 or TRBV6-3 and TRBJ1-1; TRBD1 might be the D (5 bases). Trimming left V 6 bases short and J 5 bases short, with 13 bases between. Germline V gives CDR1 MNHEY, CDR2 SVGEGT. This CDR3 comprises 13 residues. The CDR3 here is CASRPSGATEAFF. The CDR3 DNA is TGTGCCAGCAGGCCCTCCGGGGCAACTGAAGCTTTCTTT.

This clonotype came up many times. The V and J genes are TRBV9 and TRBJ1-6; the match to TRBD1 covers 8 bases. Losses at the gene ends were 4 bases for V and 5 bases for J; bases not matched to a gene: 5. This CDR3 is built from 15 residues. From germline, CDR1 is SGDLS and CDR2 YYNGEE. CDR3 sequence reads: CASSRLTGDNSPLHF. CDR3 sequence (DNA): TGTGCCAGCAGCAGACTGACAGGGGATAATTCACCCCTCCACTTT.

This clonotype was picked up many times. V usage is TRBV20-1 and J usage is TRBJ1-1, with unresolved D. Germline loops: CDR1 DFQATT, CDR2 SNEGSKA (reference sequence). The V and J ends lost 3 bases and 1 base respectively, with 9 bases between them. The CDR3 length is 13 residues. This chain's CDR3 is CSASGLENTEAFF. CDR3 DNA sequence: TGCAGTGCTAGTGGCTTAGAGAACACTGAAGCTTTCTTT.

This clonotype occurred many times. V usage is TRBV2 and J usage is TRBJ2-3; TRBD1 might be the D (5 bases). V lost 3 bases, J lost 4 bases, and 14 bases lay in between. The germline CDR1 and CDR2 sequences are SNHLY and FYNNEI. There are 15 residues in the CDR3. CDR3 in DNA: TGTGCCAGCAGTGAGGGCAGGGATGTGTCAGATACGCAGTATTTT. Protein: CASSEGRDVSDTQYF.

The chain uses TRBV10-3 and TRBJ1-1; no firm D call. V was trimmed by 3 bases and J by 5 bases, leaving 13 bases between them. In germline, CDR1 is ENHRY, CDR2 SYGVKD. This CDR3 contains 14 residues. CDR3 DNA sequence: TGTGCCATCAGTGACCCAGGTGTAGGGACTGAAGCTTTCTTT. Translation gives CAISDPGVGTEAFF.

This clonotype was detected many times. The rearrangement joins TRBV29-1 to TRBJ2-5; 10 bases map to TRBD1. The junction had 9 bases not matched to a gene; V was cut back by 1 base and J by 1 base. This CDR3 has 17 amino acids. CDR1 and CDR2 from the germline V gene are SQVTM and ANQGSEA. CDR3 protein: CSVEGTLGQGVQETQYF. The CDR3 region has the DNA TGCAGCGTTGAAGGTACTCTCGGACAGGGGGTCCAAGAGACCCAGTACTTC.

This clonotype was seen repeatedly, ten times or more. The genes are TRBV11-2 and TRBJ2-5, with TRBD2 as a possible D gene (7 bases). Germline V lookup: CDR1 SGHAT, CDR2 FQNNGV. The CDR3 is 17 residues long. V lost 5 bases, J lost 4 bases, and 23 bases lay in between. CDR3 residues: CASSQYAAGALGETQYF. The CDR3 DNA reads as TGTGCCAGCAGCCAATACGCGGCGGGGGCCCTTGGAGAGACCCAGTACTTC.

Note on this clonotype: One end of the junction is discordant with germline, which a read error may explain. The chain combines TRBV20-1 with TRBJ1-4; 7 nucleotides match TRBD1. The CDR3 covers 15 residues. CDR1 DFQATT and CDR2 SNEGSKA come from the germline V gene (reference sequence). Here the CDR3 reads CSASGQAATNEKLSF. In DNA, the CDR3 is TGCAGTGCTTCCGGACAGGCCGCAACTAATGAAAAACTGTCTTTT.